This is a list of T cell receptor beta chains from one sample in a study of preoperative IRX-2 immunotherapy in early breast cancer. Libraries were prepared by immunoSEQ multiplex PCR; TCRdb keeps only in-frame clonotypes and omits some of them. The repertoire has about 98,000 clones, roughly 88% of them found once; the top ten carry 2% to 2.5%. Sequencing used tumor tissue, obtained after IRX-2 immunotherapy. These receptors all stem from a human donor with breast cancer. CDR3s include the opening cysteine and the closing phenylalanine or tryptophan. D genes are given only for firm matches. Clone sizes are given selectively: once, few, many, or a class where the clone is expanded.

TRBJ1-1,NA,NA,TRBV6-1,CASSEETGLTEAFF,TGTGCCAGCAGTGAAGAGACAGGCTTGACTGAAGCTTTCTTT
TRBJ2-7,NA,TRBD1,TRBV28,CASRIGTGISYEQYF,TGTGCCAGCAGGATAGGGACAGGGATATCCTACGAGCAGTACTTC
TRBJ2-3,few,NA,TRBV6-8,CAINRATPDTQYF,TGTGCCATCAATAGGGCAACTCCAGATACGCAGTATTTT
TRBJ2-4,NA,NA,TRBV6-4,CASSPRGEVNIQYF,TGTGCCAGCAGTCCGAGGGGGGAGGTAAACATTCAGTACTTC
TRBJ2-1,NA,TRBD2,TRBV19,CASSLAGWNNEQFF,TGTGCCAGTAGTCTAGCGGGTTGGAACAATGAGCAGTTCTTC
TRBJ2-2,NA,NA,TRBV5-1,CASSLAGHDTGELFF,TGCGCCAGCAGCTTGGCGGGACACGACACCGGGGAGCTGTTTTTT
TRBJ1-1,NA,NA,TRBV10-1,CASSELVNTEAFF,TGCGCCAGCAGTGAGTTGGTGAACACTGAAGCTTTCTTT
TRBJ2-3,NA,NA,TRBV18,CASSPLFLRGTDTQYF,TGTGCCAGCTCACCATTATTTCTGCGGGGAACAGATACGCAGTATTTT
TRBJ2-1,few,NA,TRBV11-3,CASSLGEREKRNEQFF,TGTGCCAGCAGCTTAGGGGAACGTGAGAAAAGGAATGAGCAGTTCTTC
TRBJ1-5,NA,NA,TRBV11-3,CASSLVGGSSNQPQHF,TGTGCCAGCAGCTTAGTTGGCGGCAGTAGCAATCAGCCCCAGCATTTT
TRBJ2-7,NA,NA,TRBV7-1,CASSFAPNTPYEQYF,TGTGCCAGCAGCTTTGCACCTAACACCCCCTACGAGCAGTACTTC
TRBJ1-1,once,TRBD1,TRBV19,CASSDPTGSRNTEAFF,TGTGCCAGTAGCGACCCGACAGGGTCGAGGAACACTGAAGCTTTCTTT
TRBJ1-5,NA,TRBD1,TRBV19,CASSIEDRGLQPQHF,TGTGCCAGTAGTATAGAGGACAGGGGGCTTCAGCCCCAGCATTTT
TRBJ2-1,NA,TRBD2,TRBV7-6,CVSSLETSGRAGEQFF,TGTGTCAGCAGCTTGGAGACTAGCGGGAGGGCCGGTGAGCAGTTCTTC
TRBJ2-7,NA,TRBD2,TRBV29-1,CSVGGTSGYEQYF,TGCAGCGTTGGGGGGACTAGCGGTTACGAGCAGTACTTC
TRBJ1-5,NA,TRBD1,TRBV19,CASSDRGGDPYSNQPQHF,TGTGCCAGTAGTGACAGGGGTGGGGACCCTTATAGCAATCAGCCCCAGCATTTT
TRBJ2-1,medium-sized,TRBD2,TRBV5-1,CASSGGLAGSNEQFF,TGCGCCAGCAGCGGCGGACTAGCGGGAAGCAATGAGCAGTTCTTC
TRBJ2-1,NA,NA,TRBV6-8,CASSYRGADLNNEQFF,TGTGCCAGCAGTTACCGAGGGGCGGACCTTAACAATGAGCAGTTCTTC
TRBJ2-2,NA,TRBD1,TRBV6-8,CASSSGTGPTGELFF,TGTGCCAGCAGCTCCGGGACAGGACCTACCGGGGAGCTGTTTTTT
TRBJ2-3,NA,TRBD2,TRBV10-3,CAISENKRGVNTDTQYF,TGTGCCATCAGTGAGAACAAGCGGGGGGTGAACACAGATACGCAGTATTTT